Each of the 24 T cell receptor beta chains below was sequenced from the same sample in a study of immune evolution from preneoplasia to lung adenocarcinoma. Sequencing used immunoSEQ multiplex PCR; TCRdb keeps in-frame clones, though not all of them. The sample has some 7,000 clones; 78% are singletons. The sequenced sample was FFPE adjacent normal lung tissue. The source is a person between 60 and 79 years old with lung adenocarcinoma.

The V call is TRBV2, the J call TRBJ2-7; 8 positions match TRBD1. Trimming took 8 bases from V and 0 from J; bases not matched to a gene: 6. CDR1 is SNHLY, CDR2 FYNNEI, per germline. The CDR3 is 14 residues long. CDR3 sequence (DNA): TGTGCCAGCGTAAGGACAGGGAGCTCCTACGAGCAGTACTTC. Translating gives CASVRTGSSYEQYF.

V usage is TRBV5-1 and J usage is TRBJ2-2; either TRBD1 or TRBD2 may supply D (6 bases each). This CDR3 is built from 16 residues. CDR1 SGHRS and CDR2 YFSETQ come from the germline V gene. V lost 2 bases to trimming and J lost 5 bases, with 16 bases between them. The CDR3 DNA sequence: TGCGCCAGCAGCTTTCGACAGGCGGAGGGAACCGGGGAGCTGTTTTTT. It specifies CASSFRQAEGTGELFF.

The chain joins TRBV7-8 to TRBJ2-1; TRBD2 agrees at 7 bases. The CDR3 extends over 14 amino acids. Unmatched junction bases numbered 3, after V lost 0 bases and J lost 7 bases. Germline V gene sequence: CDR1 SGHVS, CDR2 FQNEAQ. CDR3 bases: TGTGCCAGCAGCTTAGCGGGAGGGAGTAATGAGCAGTTCTTC. Translation: CASSLAGGSNEQFF.

This chain joins TRBV7-3 and TRBJ2-1; D is ambiguous. Trimming cost V 5 bases and J 0 bases, with 11 bases left between them. The CDR3 extends over 15 amino acids. Germline CDR1 and CDR2: SGHTA and FQGTGA. CDR3 in amino acids: CASSLDSSSYNEQFF. For the CDR3, the DNA is TGTGCCAGCAGCCTAGACTCCAGCTCCTACAATGAGCAGTTCTTC.

This clone was seen only once. The CDR3 DNA sequence: TGTGCCAGCAGCTTTACGACAGGACTATCGAACACCGGGGAGCTGTTTTTT. This gives the protein CASSFTTGLSNTGELFF. The genes are TRBV5-6 and TRBJ2-2, with D perhaps matching TRBD1 or TRBD2 (6 bases each). This CDR3 contains 17 residues. Germline V CDR1 and CDR2: SGHDT, YYEEEE. The ends were cut back, 2 bases at V and 0 bases at J, with 14 bases in the middle.

The chain recombines TRBV28 with TRBJ1-2, with 7 bases aligning to TRBD1. With 6 bases clipped from V and 4 bases from J, the junction kept 5 bases outside the gene matches. There are 13 residues in the CDR3. The V gene's germline CDR1 is MDHEN and CDR2 SYDVKM. CDR3 residues: CASSSGQLYGYTF. In nucleotides, the CDR3 is TGTGCCAGCAGCTCGGGACAGCTCTATGGCTACACCTTC.

This clone was recorded only once. The V and J genes are TRBV2 and TRBJ1-1; D call uncertain. V was clipped by 2 bases and J by 4 bases, with 5 bases between them. Germline CDR1 is SNHLY and CDR2 is FYNNEI. The CDR3 is made up of 12 amino acids. CDR3 in amino acids: CASSEQATEAFF. The CDR3 DNA is TGTGCCAGCAGTGAACAGGCCACTGAAGCTTTCTTT.

CDR3 coding DNA: TGTGCCAGCATGGGGGAGACTTCTCGGCGGGCGCAGTTCTTC. Translated: CASMGETSRRAQFF. The chain recombines TRBV27 with TRBJ2-1; D tentatively fits TRBD1 or TRBD2 (5 bases each). The CDR3 sequence is 14 residues long. V was shortened by 7 bases and J by 12 bases, with 22 bases between the two germline ends. Germline CDR1 and CDR2: MNHEY and SMNVEV (reference sequence).

The chain links TRBV19 to TRBJ2-5; weak D call: TRBD1 (8 bases). Trimming took 7 bases from V and 1 from J, leaving 16 bases between them. This CDR3 comprises 15 residues. CDR1 is LNHDA and CDR2 is SQIVND in the germline V gene (reference sequence). The DNA of the CDR3 is TGTGCCAGTACCTCACAGGGGGGGCTCCAAGAGACCCAGTACTTC. Amino acid sequence: CASTSQGGLQETQYF.

The chain carries TRBV10-2 and TRBJ1-2; 9 bases fit TRBD1. V was pared by 6 bases and J by 6 bases, with 5 bases of the junction left unmatched. Looked up from germline, CDR1 is WSHSY and CDR2 is SAAADI. The CDR3 has 13 amino acids. CDR3 in DNA: TGCGCCAGCAGGCTGGACAGGGGCAATGGCTACACCTTC. It codes for CASRLDRGNGYTF.

The chain combines TRBV7-8 with TRBJ1-1; D remains ambiguous. Germline V gene sequence: CDR1 SGHVS, CDR2 FQNEAQ. CDR3 length equals 16 residues. Trimming stripped 3 bases from V and 11 bases from J, with 25 bases between. In DNA form, the CDR3 reads TGTGCCAGCAGCTTCCTTAGTAGGGCGGACGGTCGAATGGCTTTCTTT. Its translation is CASSFLSRADGRMAFF.

The chain carries TRBV7-8 and TRBJ2-1; D may be TRBD2 (7 bases). V was trimmed by 5 bases and J by 6 bases, leaving 23 bases between them. Germline values: CDR1 SGHVS, CDR2 FQNEAQ. The CDR3 length is 17 residues. CDR3 DNA: TGTGCCAGCAGCCTAGAGGGGGGGGGACATAGGTCCAATGAGCAGTTCTTC. It encodes CASSLEGGGHRSNEQFF.

The sample holds one count of this clone. The rearrangement links TRBV5-1 to TRBJ2-3; no clear D gene. The CDR3 spans 13 residues. V was cut by 2 bases and J by 0 bases, with 4 bases left in between. Germline assignment: CDR1 SGHRS and CDR2 YFSETQ. The CDR3 DNA reads as TGCGCCAGCAGCTTTCCAAGCACAGATACGCAGTATTTT. Amino acids: CASSFPSTDTQYF.

This chain joins TRBV19 and TRBJ2-3; 8 bases agree with TRBD2. This CDR3 has 17 amino acids. The V segment lost 0 bases and the J segment 1 base; nucleotides outside the gene matches: 6. Per germline, CDR1 LNHDA and CDR2 SQIVND (reference sequence). Written as DNA, the CDR3 is TGTGCCAGTAGTATAGATCCCTTGCGGGGGGGCACAGATACGCAGTATTTT. This gives the protein CASSIDPLRGGTDTQYF.

J is TRBJ1-1 and V is TRBV5-1; tentatively, D is TRBD1 (5 bases). V was clipped by 0 bases and J by 6 bases, with 15 bases between them. This CDR3 is 15 amino acids long. Germline CDR1 and CDR2: SGHRS and YFSETQ. Written as DNA, the CDR3 is TGCGCCAGCAGCTTGGGAACAGGCTCGTCCTCTGAAGCTTTCTTT. Amino acid sequence: CASSLGTGSSSEAFF.

Worth noting for this clone: This CDR3 is also generated by other DNA sequences in the sample. The V call is TRBV5-1, the J call TRBJ2-5, with D possibly matching TRBD1 (6 bases). V lost 3 bases and J 3 bases, leaving 15 bases between the germline ends. There are 15 residues in the CDR3. Germline V gene lookup returns CDR1 SGHRS and CDR2 YFSETQ. The CDR3 DNA is TGCGCCAGCAGCTCGACTGGCAGGGGCGAAGAGACCCAGTACTTC. Its translation is CASSSTGRGEETQYF.

This rearrangement joins TRBV11-3 to TRBJ1-3, with D possibly TRBD1 on 5 matching bases. The CDR3 extends over 14 amino acids. Between the trimmed V and J ends, which lost 1 base and 3 bases, there was a span of 7 bases. The germline CDR1 and CDR2 sequences are SGHNT and YENEEA. In DNA form, the CDR3 reads TGTGCCAGCAGCTTAGCAGGGAATGGAAACACCATATATTTT. Encoded protein: CASSLAGNGNTIYF.

The V call is TRBV6-6, the J call TRBJ2-5, with 8 bases fitting TRBD2. The germline CDR1 and CDR2 sequences are MNHNY and SVGAGI (reference sequence). J was trimmed by 5 bases and V by 4 bases; bases with no gene match: 6. CDR3 length: 14 amino acids. The CDR3 protein is CASSSAGVDETQYF. The DNA of the CDR3 is TGTGCCAGCAGTTCAGCGGGAGTTGATGAGACCCAGTACTTC.

This clone is large within its sample. This chain joins TRBV7-9 and TRBJ1-5, with 7 bases aligning to TRBD1. The CDR3 is 15 residues long. Per germline, CDR1 SEHNR and CDR2 FQNEAQ (reference sequence). V lost 1 base to trimming and J lost 2 bases; unmatched junction nucleotides: 2. Written as DNA, the CDR3 is TGTGCCAGCAGCTTAGGTGGACAGGGCAATCAGCCCCAGCATTTT. It codes for CASSLGGQGNQPQHF.

V usage is TRBV2 and J usage is TRBJ1-3, with 8 bases lining up with TRBD1. CDR1 and CDR2 from the germline V gene are SNHLY and FYNNEI. The CDR3 runs 16 residues. Losses at the gene ends were 7 bases for V and 3 bases for J; bases not matched to a gene: 11. The CDR3 sequence is CASTLGQGAGGNTIYF. The CDR3 DNA follows: TGTGCCAGCACCTTGGGGCAGGGGGCTGGTGGAAACACCATATATTTT.

The chain links TRBV13 to TRBJ2-5; TRBD1 or TRBD2 may be the D gene (5 bases each). Germline V gene sequence: CDR1 PRHDT, CDR2 FYEKMQ (reference sequence). This CDR3 spans 16 amino acids. Trimming took 4 bases from V and 2 from J, leaving 17 bases between them. CDR3 sequence (DNA): TGTGCCAGCAGCTCAAGGGGAGAGCTTGCGCAAGAGACCCAGTACTTC. Residues: CASSSRGELAQETQYF.

This clone has just a few counts. The chain employs TRBV28 and TRBJ1-2, with 7 nucleotides matching TRBD1. The CDR3 sequence is 12 residues long. The V gene end was trimmed by 6 bases and the J gene end by 8 bases; junction bases not matched to a gene: 6. Germline loops: CDR1 MDHEN, CDR2 SYDVKM. The CDR3 DNA sequence: TGTGCCAGCAGCCGAGGACAGGACGGCTACACCTTC. It encodes CASSRGQDGYTF.

As regards this clone: The junction shows a germline mismatch at one end, possibly a read error. Different DNA sequences within this sample yield the same CDR3. The chain recombines TRBV5-1 with TRBJ2-5; a weak D match, TRBD1 (6 bases). From germline, CDR1 is SGHRS and CDR2 YFSETQ. The length of the CDR3 is 15 residues. The CDR3 sequence: CASSSTGRGEETQYF. In DNA form, the CDR3 reads TGCGCCAGCAGCTCGACTGGCAGGGGCGAAGAGACTCAGTACTTC.

This clone has only one observation. The chain joins TRBV4-2 to TRBJ2-2; 11 bases agree with TRBD2. In germline, CDR1 is LGHNA, CDR2 YNFKEQ. J was trimmed by 3 bases and V by 0 bases; bases with no gene match: 9. CDR3 length: 19 residues. The CDR3 region is CASSQDGVAGGLDTGELFF. The CDR3 DNA reads as TGTGCCAGCAGCCAAGATGGGGTAGCGGGAGGGCTAGACACCGGGGAGCTGTTTTTT.